The 18 T cell receptor beta chains in this list originate from one sample, sequenced in a study of shared clonotypes between healthy human individuals. TCRdb keeps only in-frame clones here, not all; method: immunoSEQ multiplex PCR. This sample carries a few hundred thousand clones, around 77% of them seen once, and the ten largest clones take around 12%. Sequencing used PBMCs. The source is a woman aged 40-49 years in good health. Some clones in this sample may be carry-over from other donors' samples.

The chain joins TRBV4-2 to TRBJ1-2, with 9 positions matching TRBD1. Germline loops: CDR1 LGHNA, CDR2 YNFKEQ. The junction had 19 bases not matched to a gene; V was cut back by 0 bases and J by 8 bases. There are 19 residues in the CDR3. CDR3 bases: TGTGCCAGCAGCCAAGATAGTCGCCTGGGGGGACAGGGTGTCGGAGGCTACACCTTC. Translated: CASSQDSRLGGQGVGGYTF.

The chain employs TRBV2 and TRBJ2-7; D unclear. The CDR3 is 11 residues long. Germline V gene lookup returns CDR1 SNHLY and CDR2 FYNNEI. V was trimmed by 3 bases and J by 4 bases, leaving 4 bases between them. The CDR3 DNA reads TGTGCCAGCAGTGAGATGTACGAGCAGTACTTC. Protein product: CASSEMYEQYF.

The chain links TRBV19 to TRBJ1-1; D not certain. This CDR3 contains 12 residues. CDR1 and CDR2 from the germline V gene are LNHDA and SQIVND (reference sequence). This chain's CDR3 is CASDGLNTEAFF. The CDR3, as DNA: TGTGCTTCGGACGGATTGAACACTGAAGCTTTCTTT.

On this clone: The sample holds other DNA sequences that translate to the same CDR3. This chain connects TRBV29-1 to TRBJ2-5; D may be TRBD2 (6 bases). Trimming shortened V by 6 bases and J by 0 bases, and 11 bases separated the two germline ends. Germline V gene lookup returns CDR1 SQVTM and CDR2 ANQGSEA. This CDR3 spans 13 amino acids. This chain's CDR3 is CSVGLRYQETQYF. For the CDR3, the DNA is TGCAGCGTCGGACTAAGGTACCAAGAGACCCAGTACTTC.

This chain joins TRBV5-4 and TRBJ2-1; TRBD2 aligns across 8 bases. Trimming at V came to 4 bases and at J to 9 bases, leaving 12 bases not matched to a gene. From germline, CDR1 is SGHNT and CDR2 YYREEE (reference sequence). The CDR3 sequence is 15 residues long. The CDR3 spells CASSPGGEGLVEQFF. Written as DNA, the CDR3 is TGTGCCAGCAGCCCGGGGGGGGAGGGCCTGGTTGAGCAGTTCTTC.

The V and J genes are TRBV5-6 and TRBJ2-7; D may be TRBD2 (5 bases). The CDR3 extends over 17 amino acids. Germline assignment: CDR1 SGHDT and CDR2 YYEEEE. The germline V and J ends were trimmed by 1 base and 0 bases, with 17 bases remaining between them. The CDR3 is CASSLSPWESRSYEQYF. The CDR3 nucleotides are TGTGCCAGCAGCTTGTCCCCCTGGGAGAGCCGCTCCTACGAGCAGTACTTC.

With regard to this clone: One base away lies a much larger clone, so this may be a sequencing read error. The CDR3 carries no conserved terminal phenylalanine or tryptophan, so it likely arises from a read error. The chain has TRBV5-6 and TRBJ2-2; 11 bases align to TRBD2. The germline CDR1 and CDR2 sequences are SGHDT and YYEEEE. The CDR3 totals 18 residues. J was trimmed by 0 bases and V by 1 base; bases with no gene match: 5. The CDR3 spells CASSLWTSGHPNTGELFS. In nucleotides, the CDR3 is TGTGCCAGCAGCTTGTGGACTAGCGGGCACCCGAACACCGGGGAGCTGTTTTCT.

Here the CDR3 DNA reads TGCGCCAGCAGCCAAGATCGGGCCCGCGGAGAGACCCAGTACTTC. Translation gives CASSQDRARGETQYF. This chain uses TRBV4-1 with TRBJ2-5; D unclear. The CDR3 is made up of 15 amino acids. The germline V and J ends were trimmed by 0 bases and 4 bases, with 12 bases remaining between them. Germline CDR1 MGHRA, CDR2 YSYEKL.

Turning to this clone: At one of its ends the junction is not consistent with the germline gene, which may arise from a read error. This specimen includes other DNA sequences encoding the same CDR3. This chain connects TRBV18 to TRBJ1-5; TRBD1 agrees at 7 bases. Germline V lookup: CDR1 KGHSH, CDR2 LQKENI. The CDR3 is 14 residues long. In DNA, the CDR3 is TGTGCCAGCTCACCGGGACAGTTCAATCAGCCCCAGCATTTC. Encoded protein: CASSPGQFNQPQHF.

The chain employs TRBV28 and TRBJ1-5; D gene uncertain. V was cut by 3 bases and J by 4 bases, with 16 bases left in between. The CDR3 has 16 residues. Germline CDR1 reads MDHEN; CDR2 reads SYDVKM. The CDR3 bases are TGTGCCAGCAGTTTCTCCGGACGGAGAAGGAATCAGCCCCAGCATTTT. It encodes CASSFSGRRRNQPQHF.

This chain connects TRBV7-6 to TRBJ2-1; no clear D gene. CDR3 length: 13 residues. V lost 0 bases and J 9 bases, leaving 9 bases between the germline ends. Germline V gives CDR1 SGHVS, CDR2 FNYEAQ. This chain's CDR3 is CASSLARWSEQFF. CDR3 sequence (DNA): TGTGCCAGCAGCTTAGCTAGGTGGAGTGAGCAGTTCTTC.

The chain uses TRBV19 and TRBJ2-5, with D unresolved. Trimming cost V 3 bases and J 5 bases, with 13 bases left between them. Looked up from germline, CDR1 is LNHDA and CDR2 is SQIVND (reference sequence). The CDR3 is made up of 14 amino acids. CDR3 in amino acids: CASSMQARSETQYF. The CDR3 DNA sequence: TGTGCCAGTAGTATGCAGGCGAGATCGGAGACCCAGTACTTC.

A few counts support this clone. The genes are TRBV11-2 and TRBJ2-2; no definite D call. The CDR3 runs 13 residues. Germline CDR1 reads SGHAT; CDR2 reads FQNNGV. The germline V and J ends were trimmed by 0 bases and 6 bases, with 5 bases remaining between them. The CDR3 here is CASSLERSGELFF. CDR3 sequence (DNA): TGTGCCAGCAGCTTAGAAAGATCCGGGGAGCTGTTTTTT.

The chain links TRBV11-3 to TRBJ2-7; D not resolved. V was cut by 0 bases and J by 4 bases, with 7 bases left in between. CDR1 is SGHNT and CDR2 is YENEEA in the germline V gene. The CDR3 is 13 amino acids. The DNA for the CDR3 is TGTGCCAGCAGCTTAGAGTGGGGATACGAGCAGTACTTC. The encoded protein is CASSLEWGYEQYF.

The count of this clone is one. The chain carries TRBV9 and TRBJ2-1; D might be TRBD1 (6 bases). Per germline, CDR1 SGDLS and CDR2 YYNGEE. The CDR3 runs 15 residues. V was pared by 0 bases and J by 3 bases, with 10 bases between. The CDR3, as DNA: TGTGCCAGCAGCGTAGGACAGGATTTCTACAATGAGCAGTTCTTC. Protein product: CASSVGQDFYNEQFF.

V gene TRBV5-1 combines with J gene TRBJ2-5; D gene ambiguous. The CDR3 contains 12 residues. CDR1 and CDR2 from the germline V gene are SGHRS and YFSETQ. V dropped 3 bases and J dropped 5 bases, with 8 bases sitting between them. This CDR3 reads CASSSTFETQYF. DNA for the CDR3: TGCGCCAGCAGCTCTACGTTCGAGACCCAGTACTTC.

V gene TRBV2 combines with J gene TRBJ1-2; D not resolved. This CDR3 is 11 amino acids long. CDR1 is SNHLY, CDR2 FYNNEI, per germline. Trimming took off 6 bases at V and 3 bases at J, with 5 bases between the two ends. The CDR3 DNA reads as TGTGCCAGCAGCTACGACTATGGCTACACCTTC. Residues: CASSYDYGYTF.

The rearrangement uses TRBV7-8 and TRBJ2-1, with D uncertain. The CDR3 runs to 14 residues. V lost 0 bases and J lost 9, with 12 bases in between. From germline, CDR1 is SGHVS and CDR2 FQNEAQ. The CDR3 loop reads CASSLAVGVSEQFF. The CDR3 nucleotides are TGTGCCAGCAGCTTAGCGGTGGGCGTCAGTGAGCAGTTCTTC.